This T cell receptor (beta chain) came from a study of blood T cell repertoires in COVID-19. Study background: Nucleic acid was either cDNA or gDNA, and it came from T cells, B-cell-depleted T cells, or PBMCs.

Per the original data handling: Amplification from reference gene primers served as the basis for estimated nucleated cell counts. TCRdb's table, derived via immunoSEQ multiplex PCR, lists solely in-frame clones and lacks some. V and J calls and clone size are those listed in that table; D and trimming were worked out from the DNA. The repertoire includes about 44,000 clones, 75% to 90% of them detected once, and 20% to 30% sits in the top ten. This CDR3 has 15 amino acids. V shed 2 bases and J 6 bases; nucleotides not matched to a gene: 8. The germline gives CDR1 SGDLS, CDR2 YYNGEE. The receptor's source is an elderly woman in a cohort sampled during active or convalescent COVID-19. The chain combines TRBV9 with TRBJ2-4; 7 bases agree with TRBD2. The specimen sequenced was peripheral blood. CDR3 nucleotides: TGTGCCAGCAGCGTTCGGGGGGTTAGCGGAAACATTCAGTACTTC. Translating gives CASSVRGVSGNIQYF. Variable domain in full (rest from reference TRBV9 and TRBJ2-4): DSGVTQTPKHLITATGQRVTLRCSPRSGDLSVYWYQQSLDQGLQFLIQYYNGEERAKGNILERFSAQQFPDLHSELNLSSLELGDSALYFCASSVRGVSGNIQYFGAGTRLSVL.